This T cell receptor (beta chain) was profiled in a study of shared clonotypes between healthy human individuals. CDR1 and CDR2 from the germline V gene are MDHEN and SYDVKM. The CDR3 runs to 14 residues. V trimming: 5 bases; J trimming: 5 bases; junction bases outside the gene matches: 6. Assay used: immunoSEQ multiplex PCR; TCRdb lists only in-frame clones, some missing. Here the sample spans over a million clones, around four fifths being singletons. Material: memory CD4+ T cells sorted from blood. Subset reported: CD45RA-negative fraction. This chain joins TRBV28 and TRBJ1-5, with TRBD1 identical over 7 bases. The receptor comes from a man aged 18-30 years in good health. In DNA, the CDR3 is TGTGCCAGCAGTCTCCGACAGGGCCATCAGCCCCAGCATTTT. This codes for CASSLRQGHQPQHF.